Listed here are 18 T cell receptor beta chains from one sample, sequenced in a study of T cells expressing NK-cell markers. After re-calling the 5' RACE reads, TCRdb lists one entry per CDR3 protein, DNA absent. This sample carries about 260,000 distinct CDR3 sequences, with 0.39% going to the ten biggest clones. Sequencing was performed on blood T cells: a sorted CD56 or NKG2C T cell subset, CD4+ or CD8+ T cells, or bulk PBMC T cells (not recorded which). The receptors originated from a man younger than 30 in good health.

The V call is TRBV4-1, the J call TRBJ1-2. CDR1 is MGHRA and CDR2 is YSYEKL in the germline V gene. CDR3 length: 14 residues. CDR3 loop: CASSQAVAGYGYTF.

V and J are TRBV29-1 and TRBJ2-1; the TCRdb D gene call, TRBD1, has no DNA to confirm it. The CDR3 covers 13 residues. Germline-derived CDR1 and CDR2 are SQVTM and ANQGSEA. Here the CDR3 reads CSVDGGGHGEQFF.

The chain recombines TRBV7-9 with TRBJ2-7; TCRdb proposes TRBD2, but this gene call is untestable without DNA. The CDR3 is made up of 15 amino acids. Germline-derived CDR1 and CDR2 are SEHNR and FQNEAQ (reference sequence). CDR3 residues: CASSLAGTFAYEQYF.

The chain is built from TRBV12-3 or TRBV12-4 and TRBJ2-5; the D call of TRBD1 rests on TCRdb alone, since no DNA is present to check it. This CDR3 is 14 amino acids long. Here the CDR3 reads CASTLDRGPETQYF.

The rearrangement uses TRBV5-4 and TRBJ2-7. There are 13 residues in the CDR3. Germline CDR1 and CDR2: SGHNT and YYREEE (reference sequence). CDR3 sequence reads: CASSGGTSHEQYF.

The chain has TRBV20-1 and TRBJ1-1; TCRdb selects TRBD1, and the lack of DNA leaves this call unchecked. In germline, CDR1 is DFQATT, CDR2 SNEGSKA (reference sequence). This CDR3 has 16 residues. The chain's CDR3 is CSARDLVAGSDTEAFF.

The chain joins TRBV30 to TRBJ1-4; no DNA is available, so the TRBD1 call from TCRdb remains unchecked. The CDR3 has 14 residues. Germline CDR1 GTSNPN, CDR2 SVGIG (reference sequence). CDR3 amino acids: CAWTRGGTNEKLFF.

The rearrangement uses TRBV5-1 and TRBJ2-3; lacking DNA, the TRBD1 call made by TCRdb goes unchecked. Per germline, CDR1 SGHRS and CDR2 YFSETQ. CDR3 length equals 14 residues. The CDR3 spells CASSRGQKADTQYF.

The chain couples TRBV20-1 to TRBJ1-5; TCRdb designates TRBD1, a call that cannot be tested without DNA. Germline values: CDR1 DFQATT, CDR2 SNEGSKA (reference sequence). The CDR3 totals 15 residues. CDR3 sequence reads: CSALMTGGSDQPQHF.

The chain links TRBV7-8 to TRBJ2-1; TCRdb's D call, TRBD1, is unchecked because there is no DNA. The V gene's germline CDR1 is SGHVS and CDR2 FQNEAQ. The CDR3 runs 16 residues. The CDR3 reads CASSLARSGTGSEQFF.

J is TRBJ1-2 and V is TRBV6-6. CDR3 size: 11 residues. Germline V gene data show CDR1 as MNHNY and CDR2 as SVGAGI (reference sequence). The CDR3 protein is CASREAGGYTF.

J is TRBJ2-2 and V is TRBV5-6; TCRdb returns TRBD2, unconfirmable since there is no DNA. CDR1 and CDR2 from the germline V gene are SGHDT and YYEEEE. There are 15 residues in the CDR3. CDR3 amino acids: CASSLTAGGTGELFF.

The chain couples TRBV20-1 to TRBJ1-1. The length of the CDR3 is 14 residues. Germline loops: CDR1 DFQATT, CDR2 SNEGSKA (reference sequence). The CDR3 sequence is CSARLKGRNTEAFF.

The CDR3 sequence is CANSPRQDSNYGYTF. This sequence joins TRBV9 and TRBJ1-2; TCRdb designates TRBD1, a call that cannot be tested without DNA. The CDR3 is 15 amino acids. In germline, CDR1 is SGDLS, CDR2 YYNGEE.

The chain carries TRBV28 and TRBJ1-5; TCRdb outputs TRBD1, but without DNA this stays unchecked. The CDR3 runs to 15 residues. CDR1 and CDR2 from the germline V gene are MDHEN and SYDVKM. CDR3 protein: CASSLTTGSNQPQHF. The entire variable domain, with the rest obtained from reference TRBV28 and TRBJ1-5, is as follows: DVKVTQSSRYLVKRTGEKVFLECVQDMDHENMFWYRQDPGLGLRLIYFSYDVKMKEKGDIPEGYSVSREKKERFSLILESASTNQTSMYLCASSLTTGSNQPQHFGDGTRLSIL.

The chain is built from TRBV12-3 or TRBV12-4 and TRBJ2-5. CDR3 length equals 13 residues. The CDR3 is CASSSSSLETQYF.

The chain carries TRBV25-1 and TRBJ2-1. Per germline, CDR1 MGHDK and CDR2 SYGVNS. The CDR3 length is 13 residues. The CDR3 here is CASSDRPNNEQFF. The variable domain in full, with the rest retrieved from reference TRBV25-1 and TRBJ2-1, is EADIYQTPRYLVIGTGKKITLECSQTMGHDKMYWYQQDPGMELHLIHYSYGVNSTEKGDLSSESTVSRIRTEHFPLTLESARPSHTSQYLCASSDRPNNEQFFGPGTRLTVL.

The rearrangement joins TRBV2 to TRBJ2-3; lacking DNA, the TRBD2 call made by TCRdb goes unchecked. CDR1 is SNHLY and CDR2 is FYNNEI in the germline V gene. This CDR3 comprises 14 residues. This chain's CDR3 is CASSERESPDTQYF.